This is a list of T cell receptor beta chains from one sample in a study of blood T cell repertoires in COVID-19. This table comes from immunoSEQ multiplex PCR, and its TCRdb copy is limited to in-frame clones, with some not included. The profile covers around 120,000 clones, with 88% appearing a single time and roughly 1% taken by the ten largest. The sequenced sample was peripheral blood. Every receptor here comes from a woman aged 45-60 years with active or convalescent COVID-19. Both conserved end residues are part of each CDR3. A D gene is named only where the DNA matches it firmly. Clone size appears in some rows only: once, few, many, or a class for an expanded clone.

-,TRBJ2-1,14,TRBV19,TRBD2,CASSMGGRWNEQFF,TGTGCCAGTAGTATGGGCGGGAGGTGGAATGAGCAGTTCTTC
-,TRBJ2-7,12,TRBV27,-,CATLTTVGEQYF,TGTGCCACCCTCACTACTGTGGGCGAGCAGTACTTC
-,TRBJ1-1,18,TRBV28,-,CASSLPSQGGLMNTEAFF,TGTGCCAGCAGTTTACCCTCACAGGGCGGGTTGATGAACACTGAAGCTTTCTTT
-,TRBJ2-5,15,TRBV15,TRBD1,CATSSGTGVGETQYF,TGTGCCACCAGCTCCGGGACAGGGGTGGGGGAGACCCAGTACTTC
-,TRBJ2-1,17,TRBV3-1/TRBV3-2,TRBD2,CASSQDWGYVLAGYWFF,TGTGCCAGCAGCCAAGATTGGGGATACGTACTAGCGGGATACTGGTTCTTC
few,TRBJ2-1,15,TRBV27,TRBD2,CASSRSGTSYNEQFF,TGTGCCAGCAGTAGAAGCGGGACCTCCTACAATGAGCAGTTCTTC
-,TRBJ2-3,14,TRBV7-3,-,CASSLGSMADTQYF,TGTGCCAGCAGCTTAGGGAGTATGGCAGATACGCAGTATTTT
-,TRBJ1-5,13,TRBV27,-,CASILSRNQPQHF,TGTGCCAGCATATTGAGTCGCAATCAGCCCCAGCATTTT
-,TRBJ1-5,15,TRBV28,-,CATTLEREGNQPQHF,TGTGCCACCACCCTAGAGAGGGAGGGCAATCAGCCCCAGCATTTT
-,TRBJ1-6,16,TRBV19,TRBD1,CASSIYGGGSNSPLHF,TGTGCCAGTAGTATTTATGGAGGGGGCAGCAATTCACCCCTCCACTTT
once,TRBJ2-3,18,TRBV28,-,CASSLIRTGEIGTDTQYF,TGTGCCAGCAGTTTGATTCGGACGGGAGAGATCGGCACAGATACGCAGTATTTT
-,TRBJ2-2,15,TRBV7-9,-,CASSLVPRGYGELFF,TGTGCCAGCAGCTTAGTTCCTAGGGGATACGGGGAGCTGTTTTTT
-,TRBJ2-2,15,TRBV11-1,TRBD2,CASSFVASGPGELFF,TGTGCCAGCAGCTTTGTCGCTAGCGGGCCCGGGGAGCTGTTTTTT
-,TRBJ1-4,15,TRBV19,-,CASSIGGGRNEKLFF,TGTGCCAGTAGTATAGGGGGCGGCCGGAATGAAAAACTGTTTTTT
-,TRBJ1-2,11,TRBV7-2,-,CASGRDYGYTF,TGTGCCAGCGGACGGGATTATGGCTACACCTTC
-,TRBJ2-5,13,TRBV2,-,CASTATREETQYF,TGTGCCAGCACAGCGACCCGAGAGGAGACCCAGTACTTC
-,TRBJ1-1,14,TRBV5-1,-,CASSLDRVNTEAFF,TGCGCCAGCAGCTTGGACAGGGTGAACACTGAAGCTTTCTTT
-,TRBJ1-4,18,TRBV6-2/TRBV6-3,TRBD1,CASSYIGGQGATNEKLFF,TGTGCCAGCAGTTACATCGGGGGACAGGGCGCAACTAATGAAAAACTGTTTTTT
-,TRBJ2-2,15,TRBV9,TRBD2,CASSPELADTGELFF,TGTGCCAGCAGCCCCGAGCTAGCGGACACCGGGGAGCTGTTTTTT
-,TRBJ2-3,17,TRBV7-3,TRBD1,CASSSSPRDRVADTQYF,TGTGCCAGCAGCTCCTCCCCCCGGGACAGGGTTGCAGATACGCAGTATTTT
-,TRBJ2-2,12,TRBV29-1,-,CSVKGDTGELFF,TGCAGCGTAAAGGGGGATACAGGGGAGCTGTTTTTT
-,TRBJ2-1,16,TRBV7-6,-,CASSLGLATLGNEQFF,TGTGCCAGCAGCTTAGGGTTAGCGACCCTAGGAAATGAGCAGTTCTTC
-,TRBJ2-5,15,TRBV19,TRBD1,CASSRGDRDDETQYF,TGTGCCAGTAGTCGGGGCGACAGGGATGATGAGACCCAGTACTTC
-,TRBJ2-7,14,TRBV11-2,TRBD1,CASSPTGGRYEQYF,TGTGCCAGCAGTCCAACAGGGGGCCGCTACGAGCAGTACTTC
-,TRBJ1-5,13,TRBV18,TRBD1,CASSGTGGQPQHF,TGTGCCAGCTCAGGGACAGGGGGTCAGCCCCAGCATTTT
-,TRBJ2-5,15,TRBV19,TRBD1,CASSIGGTDQETQYF,TGTGCCAGTAGTATAGGGGGGACAGATCAAGAGACCCAGTACTTC
-,TRBJ2-1,13,TRBV7-9,TRBD2,CASSPGTSGSQFF,TGTGCCAGCAGCCCCGGGACTAGCGGAAGTCAGTTCTTC
once,TRBJ2-5,17,TRBV27,-,CASSLQPSAELRETQYF,TGTGCCAGCAGTTTGCAGCCCTCAGCGGAGCTGCGGGAGACCCAGTACTTC
-,TRBJ2-3,14,TRBV6-5,-,CASSSRSPLDTQYF,TGTGCCAGCAGTTCCAGGTCCCCTCTTGATACGCAGTATTTT